A selection of T cell receptor beta chains follows, all from one sample in a study of blood T cell repertoires in COVID-19. Method: immunoSEQ multiplex PCR; TCRdb's copy keeps in-frame clones and lacks some. The sample holds around 220,000 clones, around 88% seen once. The source material was PBMCs or T cells enriched from blood (not recorded which). Receptor source: a woman aged 50 to 60 with acute COVID-19. Both conserved end residues are part of each CDR3. D genes are given only for firm matches. Clone size is shown for a subset of rows, as once, few, many or a class of expanded clone.

abundance | j_gene | d_gene | v_gene | CDR3nt | CDR3aa
once | TRBJ1-1 | - | TRBV10-2 | TGCGCCACCCGGTCGGGGTATGAAGCTTTCTTT | CATRSGYEAFF
- | TRBJ1-3 | - | TRBV27 | TGTGCCAGCAGTTTATCAGGGGCGATGTACGCTGGAAACACCATATATTTT | CASSLSGAMYAGNTIYF
- | TRBJ1-3 | - | TRBV4-3 | TGCGCCAGCAGCCAAGAGTACAGGGCCTCTGGAAACACCATATATTTT | CASSQEYRASGNTIYF
- | TRBJ2-1 | TRBD1 | TRBV7-9 | TGTGCCAGCAGCGGCGGGACAGGGGGATACAATGAGCAGTTCTTC | CASSGGTGGYNEQFF
- | TRBJ2-2 | - | TRBV27 | TGTGCCAGCAGTTCCCTGGGGGCCGGTCGCACCGGGGAGCTGTTTTTT | CASSSLGAGRTGELFF
- | TRBJ1-3 | - | TRBV18 | TGTGCCAGCTCACCAGGGCCAGGGGGAAACACCATATATTTT | CASSPGPGGNTIYF
once | TRBJ2-1 | - | TRBV11-1 | TGTGCCAGCAGCCAGGATACGGACGGAGGACCCAATGAGCAGTTCTTC | CASSQDTDGGPNEQFF
- | TRBJ2-1 | - | TRBV7-2 | TGTGCCAGCAGCCCGCGACTGTTCTACAATGAGCAGTTCTTC | CASSPRLFYNEQFF
- | TRBJ2-2 | TRBD1 | TRBV6-5 | TGTGCCAGCAGAAGATCGACAGGGCTTGCCGGGGAGCTGTTTTTT | CASRRSTGLAGELFF
- | TRBJ2-5 | - | TRBV28 | TGTGCCAGCTGTGGAGGGGCCGTGGAGACCCAGTACTTC | CASCGGAVETQYF
few | TRBJ2-1 | TRBD2 | TRBV19 | TGTGCCTCCCGAGTGGGCGGGAGTCCGAATGAGCAGTTCTTC | CASRVGGSPNEQFF
- | TRBJ2-7 | TRBD2 | TRBV6-5 | TGTGCCAGCAGCCGCCATAGCGGGAGCTCCTACGAGCAGTACTTC | CASSRHSGSSYEQYF
- | TRBJ2-1 | TRBD2 | TRBV5-1 | TGCGCCAGCAGCTTGGAGTCGGGAGGGCCTGGGAATGAGCAGTTCTTC | CASSLESGGPGNEQFF
- | TRBJ1-1 | - | TRBV2 | TGTGCCAGCAGCCTCCGGGTCCAGGGGTCCACTGAAGCTTTCTTT | CASSLRVQGSTEAFF
- | TRBJ1-3 | - | TRBV28 | TGTGCCAGCAGTTTATCCCCACAGCTCTCTGGAAACACCATATATTTT | CASSLSPQLSGNTIYF
- | TRBJ2-1 | TRBD2 | TRBV30 | TGTGCCTGGAGGGGAACGGGGACTAGCCAATACAATGAGCAGTTCTTC | CAWRGTGTSQYNEQFF
once | TRBJ2-1 | TRBD1 | TRBV9 | TGTGCCAGCAGCATCCGGACAGGTACTTCCTACAATGAGCAGTTCTTC | CASSIRTGTSYNEQFF